The 32 T cell receptor beta chains reported below all come from one sample, sequenced in a study of tumor and adjacent non-tumor tissue in lung cancer. Three rounds of nested PCR, following a modified ARM-PCR protocol, produced the TCRbeta library. One entry per CDR3 protein results from TCRdb running MiXCR on the multiplex PCR reads. Of 100,000 to 150,000 distinct CDR3 sequences listed, 66% are singletons. No cell sorting was done before RNA was extracted from the tissue. Sequencing used lung tumor tissue. Receptors originate from a man aged 30 to 39 with non-small cell lung cancer.

In the case of this clonotype: A junction end diverges from the germline sequence, so it may reflect a read error. The gene calls are TRBV4-1 and TRBJ1-5; D is ambiguous. CDR3 length equals 13 residues. Germline values: CDR1 MGHRA, CDR2 YSYEKL. The CDR3 protein is CASSQLESQPQHF. The CDR3 region has the DNA TGTGCCAGCAGCCAATTGGAGAGTCAGCCCCAGCATTTT.

A note on this clonotype: The junction shows a germline mismatch at one end, possibly a read error. The rearrangement links TRBV20-1 to TRBJ1-4; D not resolved. Germline-derived CDR1 and CDR2 are DFQATT and SNEGSKA (reference sequence). The CDR3 length is 15 residues. For the CDR3, the DNA is TGCAGAGCTAGAGAGTGGATGACAACTAATGAAAAACTGTTTTTT. Translated, it gives CRAREWMTTNEKLFF.

Concerning this clonotype itself: Given a much more abundant clone one base away, this may be a read error. The chain joins TRBV18 to TRBJ2-7, with D perhaps TRBD1 (5 bases). Germline V gives CDR1 KGHSH, CDR2 LQKENI. The ends were cut back, 6 bases at V and 2 bases at J, with 11 bases in the middle. The CDR3 extends over 13 amino acids. CDR3 sequence: CASSHRQTYEQYF. Here the CDR3 DNA reads TGTGCCAGCTCTCATCGACAGACCTACGAGCAGTACTTC.

Turning to this clonotype: At one end the junction does not follow the germline gene, possibly because of a read error. V usage is TRBV6-6 and J usage is TRBJ2-5; D perhaps matches TRBD2 (5 bases). The germline V gene encodes CDR1 MNHNY and CDR2 SVGAGI (reference sequence). The CDR3 totals 12 residues. The CDR3 nucleotides are TGTGCCAGCTCTAGCAGGCAAGAGACTCAGTACTTC. This codes for CASSSRQETQYF.

With regard to this clonotype: The CDR3 carries no conserved terminal phenylalanine or tryptophan, so it likely arises from a read error. The chain is built from TRBV30 and TRBJ1-6; D is perhaps TRBD1 (5 bases). The germline CDR1 and CDR2 sequences are GTSNPN and SVGIG (reference sequence). Trimming removed 3 bases at V and 7 bases at J, with 7 bases between. This CDR3 is 12 amino acids long. In DNA, the CDR3 is TGTGCCTGGAGCGCAGGGAATTCACCCCTCCACCTT. Amino acid sequence: CAWSAGNSPLHL.

Notes on this clonotype: An end of the junction differs from the germline gene, which may be a read error. CDR3 residues: CASGQSQGNGNQPQHF. DNA for the CDR3: TGCGCCAGCGGCCAGTCACAGGGAAATGGCAATCAGCCCCAGCATTTT. The genes are TRBV4-1 and TRBJ1-5; weak D call: TRBD1 (6 bases). The CDR3 length is 16 residues. CDR1 and CDR2 from the germline V gene are MGHRA and YSYEKL.

Comments on this clonotype: Since a much larger clone is just one base distant, this may be a read error. The rearrangement joins TRBV20-1 to TRBJ2-7; the D gene is possibly TRBD2 (5 bases). Germline V gene data show CDR1 as DFQATT and CDR2 as SNEGSKA (reference sequence). V dropped 0 bases and J dropped 0 bases, with 9 bases sitting between them. The CDR3 consists of 14 residues. CDR3: CSAREPSSSYEQYF. CDR3 nucleotides: TGCAGTGCTAGAGAACCTAGCAGCTCCTACGAGCAGTACTTC.

This clonotype showed up many times. The chain joins TRBV29-1 to TRBJ2-3; TRBD2 aligns across 10 bases. CDR1 is SQVTM and CDR2 is ANQGSEA in the germline V gene. Trimming took 0 bases from V and 7 from J; bases not matched to a gene: 16. The CDR3 length is 18 residues. This CDR3 reads CSVEEVAGGPSRIYTQYF. The CDR3 nucleotides are TGCAGCGTTGAAGAAGTAGCGGGGGGCCCCAGCCGCATTTATACGCAGTATTTT.

V is TRBV11-1 and J is TRBJ2-4, with D maybe TRBD1 (5 bases). Germline V gene sequence: CDR1 SGHAT, CDR2 FQDESV (reference sequence). The CDR3 is made up of 16 amino acids. Trimming removed 7 bases at V and 2 bases at J, with 18 bases between. CDR3 sequence: CASTRSGRATKNIQYF. The CDR3 nucleotides are TGTGCCAGCACTCGTTCAGGCAGGGCGACCAAAAACATTCAGTACTTC. Based on the CDR3 plus reference TRBV11-1 and TRBJ2-4, the full variable domain is EAEVAQSPRYKITEKSQAVAFWCDPISGHATLYWYRQILGQGPELLVQFQDESVVDDSQLPKDRFSAERLKGVDSTLKIQPAELGDSAMYLCASTRSGRATKNIQYFGAGTRLSVL.

As to this clonotype: A read error may account for a junction end that differs from germline. The chain links TRBV11-2 to TRBJ2-7; the match to TRBD2 covers 7 bases. CDR1 and CDR2 from the germline V gene are SGHAT and FQNNGV. This CDR3 has 16 residues. DNA of the CDR3: TGTACCAGCAGCTTAGAAGAATCGGGGGGAACCTACGAACAGTACTTC. Translation gives CTSSLEESGGTYEQYF.

Regarding this clonotype: Because the CDR3 is missing its conserved closing phenylalanine or tryptophan, this is likely a read error. The chain uses TRBV6-2 or TRBV6-3 and TRBJ1-1; D remains ambiguous. CDR1 MNHEY and CDR2 SVGEGT come from the germline V gene. This CDR3 has 13 residues. The CDR3 protein is CASRYSSGTEAFL. The CDR3 DNA is TGTGCCAGCCGTTACTCGTCGGGCACTGAAGCTTTCCTT.

Concerning this clonotype itself: A read error may be the cause here, since a much bigger clone is one base away. The chain carries TRBV6-2 or TRBV6-3 and TRBJ1-5, with D hard to call. The CDR3 totals 13 residues. Per the germline V gene, CDR1 is MNHEY and CDR2 is SVGEGT. The CDR3 DNA reads TGTACCAGCAGTGGAGGAGGTACCCAGCCCCAGCATTTT. Its protein product is CTSSGGGTQPQHF.

A word on this clonotype: With a much larger clone just one base away, this may be a read error. CDR3 amino acids: CSARKGGGGRQADTEAFF. CDR3 DNA sequence: TGCAGTGCTAGAAAAGGGGGCGGCGGGAGACAGGCGGACACTGAAGCTTTCTTT. This chain uses TRBV20-1 with TRBJ1-1; 7 bases are a match to TRBD1. The germline CDR1 and CDR2 sequences are DFQATT and SNEGSKA (reference sequence). This CDR3 contains 18 residues. V dropped 2 bases and J dropped 3; count of bases not matched to a gene: 18.

As to this clonotype: A read error may produce the germline difference seen at one junction end. The chain combines TRBV7-9 with TRBJ2-1; 7 nucleotides line up with TRBD2. The CDR3 runs 16 residues. Germline loops: CDR1 SEHNR, CDR2 FQNEAQ (reference sequence). The CDR3 coding sequence is TGTGCCAGCAGCTGGTCCGGGAGGAGGGCCTACGATGAGCAGTTCTTC. Its translation is CASSWSGRRAYDEQFF.

Regarding this clonotype: Since the CDR3 does not end with the conserved phenylalanine or tryptophan, this likely comes from a read error. The limits of the CDR3 on the DNA are not certain, so only TCRdb's listed CDR3 is given. The chain recombines TRBV11-1 with TRBJ2-1; the table gives TRBD1 as D, unverified against the DNA. The CDR3 numbers 11 amino acids, ends counted. Germline V gives CDR1 SGHAT, CDR2 FQDESV (reference sequence). The CDR3: CVSIYSGVTFI.

With respect to this clonotype: Because it lacks the conserved phenylalanine or tryptophan at the end, this CDR3 is likely a read error. The rearrangement joins TRBV5-1 to TRBJ2-6, with a tentative D call TRBD1 (5 bases). There are 14 residues in the CDR3. Looked up from germline, CDR1 is SGHRS and CDR2 is YFSETQ. The CDR3 nucleotides read TGCGCCAGCAGCTTGGGCTCTGGGGCCATCGTCCTGACTCTC. The encoded protein is CASSLGSGAIVLTL.

This clonotype was detected ten times or more. V and J are TRBV4-3 and TRBJ2-1; weak D call: TRBD2 (6 bases). The CDR3 is made up of 13 amino acids. Trimming cost V 4 bases and J 8 bases, with 12 bases left between them. CDR1 LGHNA and CDR2 YSLEER come from the germline V gene. The DNA of the CDR3 is TGCGCCAGCAGCCCTCAACCGGGGGATGAGCAGTTCTTC. Translating gives CASSPQPGDEQFF.

This clonotype was detected ten times or more. The rearrangement joins TRBV6-5 to TRBJ1-2; 8 bases map to TRBD1. Germline CDR1 and CDR2: MNHEY and SVGAGI. This CDR3 has 12 amino acids. The V and J ends lost 6 bases and 8 bases, in that order; junction bases with no gene match: 5. The CDR3 region has the DNA TGTGCCAGCAGGACAGGGGAGCGGGGCTACACCTTC. Its protein product is CASRTGERGYTF.

With respect to this clonotype: A much larger clone lies one base from this, so it may be a read error. The chain combines TRBV20-1 with TRBJ2-1; TRBD2 aligns across 9 bases. This CDR3 is 15 amino acids long. Germline V gene lookup returns CDR1 DFQATT and CDR2 SNEGSKA (reference sequence). The CDR3 DNA reads TGCAGTGCTAGAGGTAGCGGGAGTACCTACAGTGAGCAGTTCTTC. It is translated as CSARGSGSTYSEQFF.

The rearrangement links TRBV6-5 to TRBJ1-2; maybe TRBD1 (6 bases). Germline V gene lookup returns CDR1 MNHEY and CDR2 SVGAGI. V was cut by 6 bases and J by 8 bases, with 13 bases left in between. This CDR3 comprises 12 residues. In DNA, the CDR3 is TGTGCCAGCAGAGATACAGGGTTCGGCTACACCTTC. Residues: CASRDTGFGYTF.

About this clonotype: The junction departs from the called germline gene at one end, perhaps through a read error. V is TRBV11-2 and J is TRBJ2-3; 10 bases agree with TRBD2. CDR3 length: 15 residues. Germline CDR1 reads SGHAT; CDR2 reads FQNNGV. The CDR3 protein is CASGLGLADTVTQYF. CDR3 in DNA: TGTGCCAGCGGCCTTGGACTAGCGGACACAGTTACGCAGTATTTT.

For this clonotype: A much larger clone differs by one base, so this may be a read error. This rearrangement joins TRBV20-1 to TRBJ2-7; 10 nucleotides match TRBD2. Germline V CDR1 and CDR2: DFQATT, SNEGSKA (reference sequence). The CDR3 is 17 residues long. The CDR3 nucleotides are TGCAGTGCTAGAGTAGGTAGCGGGGGGATCCTATCCTACAAGCAGTACTTC. It translates to CSARVGSGGILSYKQYF.

Of note for this clonotype: Since a much larger clone is just one base distant, this may be a read error. The chain couples TRBV5-5 to TRBJ1-2; tentative D call: TRBD1 (6 bases). CDR3 length: 14 residues. Germline V lookup: CDR1 SGHKS, CDR2 YYEKEE (reference sequence). The CDR3 sequence is CVSSATGSSYGYTF. The CDR3 DNA is TGTGTCAGCAGCGCCACAGGGAGCTCCTATGGCTACACCTTC.

This clonotype was picked up a small number of times. The chain links TRBV12-3 or TRBV12-4 to TRBJ2-5; D uncertain. This CDR3 is 13 amino acids long. The V end lost 5 bases, the J end lost 7 bases, and 14 bases lay between the germline ends. The CDR3 DNA follows: TGTGCCAGCAGTGCCCGGAACGAAGGGACCCAGTACTTC. Its protein is CASSARNEGTQYF.

Remarks on this clonotype: This may be a read error, as it is one base from a much larger clone. The chain is built from TRBV20-1 and TRBJ2-2, with D maybe TRBD2 (6 bases). The germline gives CDR1 DFQATT, CDR2 SNEGSKA (reference sequence). The CDR3 sequence is 17 residues long. CDR3 coding DNA: TGCACTGCTAGCCGGGGACTTACAATCGCGAACACCGGGGAGCTGTTTTTT. Its translation: CTASRGLTIANTGELFF.

The chain couples TRBV11-2 to TRBJ2-7; 10 bases align to TRBD2. Trimming cost V 2 bases and J 2 bases; bases outside gene matches: 9. The CDR3 runs 17 residues. Per the germline V gene, CDR1 is SGHAT and CDR2 is FQNNGV. CDR3 nucleotide sequence: TGTGCCAGCAGCTTACCTAGGGGACTAGCGATAACCTACGAGCAGTACTTC. Protein: CASSLPRGLAITYEQYF. The full variable domain, with the rest looked up from reference TRBV11-2 and TRBJ2-7, is EAGVAQSPRYKIIEKRQSVAFWCNPISGHATLYWYQQILGQGPKLLIQFQNNGVVDDSQLPKDRFSAERLKGVDSTLKIQPAKLEDSAVYLCASSLPRGLAITYEQYFGPGTRLTVT.

On this clonotype itself: Possible read error: a much larger clone is one base away. V and J are TRBV29-1 and TRBJ2-1; D is possibly TRBD2 (6 bases). The CDR3 consists of 17 residues. The germline gives CDR1 SQVTM, CDR2 ANQGSEA. CDR3 sequence: CSVELLLWGLSYNELFF. In nucleotides, the CDR3 is TGCAGCGTTGAACTTCTACTTTGGGGACTCTCCTACAATGAGCTGTTCTTC.

The rearrangement links TRBV11-2 to TRBJ1-2; no reliable D call. The V gene lost 2 bases and the J gene lost 6 bases, with 16 bases spanning the gap. The germline V gene has CDR1 SGHAT and CDR2 FQNNGV. The CDR3 sequence is 15 residues long. For the CDR3, the DNA is TGTGCCAGCAGCTTATATCCCCATGGCATCCATGGCTACACCTTC. Translated, it gives CASSLYPHGIHGYTF.

This clonotype was recorded only once. At one end the junction does not follow the germline gene, possibly because of a read error. This chain links TRBV20-1 with TRBJ2-7; D is unresolved. In germline, CDR1 is DFQATT, CDR2 SNEGSKA (reference sequence). The CDR3 runs to 15 residues. In DNA form, the CDR3 reads TGCAGTGCTAGAATTCTAACGGGCGACTCCTACGAACAGTACTTC. This encodes CSARILTGDSYEQYF.

V usage is TRBV14 and J usage is TRBJ1-1; the D is unclear. Trimming stripped 5 bases from V and 12 bases from J, with 13 bases between. The CDR3 contains 11 residues. The V gene's germline CDR1 is SGHDN and CDR2 FVKESK. CDR3 bases: TGTGCCAGCAGCGCAGGTTTTGATACTTTCTTT. It specifies CASSAGFDTFF.

This clonotype was recorded once. A junction end diverges from the germline sequence, so it may reflect a read error. This chain connects TRBV7-9 to TRBJ2-1; D possibly corresponds to TRBD2 (5 bases). This CDR3 comprises 13 residues. Germline loops: CDR1 SEHNR, CDR2 FQNEAQ (reference sequence). Here the CDR3 reads CASGLVAWNEQFF. The CDR3 nucleotides read TGTGCCAGCGGCTTAGTAGCGTGGAACGAGCAGTTCTTC.

Details on this clonotype: The CDR3 ends on some other residue instead of the conserved phenylalanine or tryptophan, so this is likely a read error. The rearrangement uses TRBV11-1 and TRBJ2-2; 7 bases align to TRBD1. The germline gives CDR1 SGHAT, CDR2 FQDESV (reference sequence). The CDR3 contains 15 residues. This chain's CDR3 is CANNPSPQGTGELFL. CDR3 sequence (DNA): TGTGCCAACAACCCAAGCCCACAGGGGACCGGGGAACTGTTTCTT.